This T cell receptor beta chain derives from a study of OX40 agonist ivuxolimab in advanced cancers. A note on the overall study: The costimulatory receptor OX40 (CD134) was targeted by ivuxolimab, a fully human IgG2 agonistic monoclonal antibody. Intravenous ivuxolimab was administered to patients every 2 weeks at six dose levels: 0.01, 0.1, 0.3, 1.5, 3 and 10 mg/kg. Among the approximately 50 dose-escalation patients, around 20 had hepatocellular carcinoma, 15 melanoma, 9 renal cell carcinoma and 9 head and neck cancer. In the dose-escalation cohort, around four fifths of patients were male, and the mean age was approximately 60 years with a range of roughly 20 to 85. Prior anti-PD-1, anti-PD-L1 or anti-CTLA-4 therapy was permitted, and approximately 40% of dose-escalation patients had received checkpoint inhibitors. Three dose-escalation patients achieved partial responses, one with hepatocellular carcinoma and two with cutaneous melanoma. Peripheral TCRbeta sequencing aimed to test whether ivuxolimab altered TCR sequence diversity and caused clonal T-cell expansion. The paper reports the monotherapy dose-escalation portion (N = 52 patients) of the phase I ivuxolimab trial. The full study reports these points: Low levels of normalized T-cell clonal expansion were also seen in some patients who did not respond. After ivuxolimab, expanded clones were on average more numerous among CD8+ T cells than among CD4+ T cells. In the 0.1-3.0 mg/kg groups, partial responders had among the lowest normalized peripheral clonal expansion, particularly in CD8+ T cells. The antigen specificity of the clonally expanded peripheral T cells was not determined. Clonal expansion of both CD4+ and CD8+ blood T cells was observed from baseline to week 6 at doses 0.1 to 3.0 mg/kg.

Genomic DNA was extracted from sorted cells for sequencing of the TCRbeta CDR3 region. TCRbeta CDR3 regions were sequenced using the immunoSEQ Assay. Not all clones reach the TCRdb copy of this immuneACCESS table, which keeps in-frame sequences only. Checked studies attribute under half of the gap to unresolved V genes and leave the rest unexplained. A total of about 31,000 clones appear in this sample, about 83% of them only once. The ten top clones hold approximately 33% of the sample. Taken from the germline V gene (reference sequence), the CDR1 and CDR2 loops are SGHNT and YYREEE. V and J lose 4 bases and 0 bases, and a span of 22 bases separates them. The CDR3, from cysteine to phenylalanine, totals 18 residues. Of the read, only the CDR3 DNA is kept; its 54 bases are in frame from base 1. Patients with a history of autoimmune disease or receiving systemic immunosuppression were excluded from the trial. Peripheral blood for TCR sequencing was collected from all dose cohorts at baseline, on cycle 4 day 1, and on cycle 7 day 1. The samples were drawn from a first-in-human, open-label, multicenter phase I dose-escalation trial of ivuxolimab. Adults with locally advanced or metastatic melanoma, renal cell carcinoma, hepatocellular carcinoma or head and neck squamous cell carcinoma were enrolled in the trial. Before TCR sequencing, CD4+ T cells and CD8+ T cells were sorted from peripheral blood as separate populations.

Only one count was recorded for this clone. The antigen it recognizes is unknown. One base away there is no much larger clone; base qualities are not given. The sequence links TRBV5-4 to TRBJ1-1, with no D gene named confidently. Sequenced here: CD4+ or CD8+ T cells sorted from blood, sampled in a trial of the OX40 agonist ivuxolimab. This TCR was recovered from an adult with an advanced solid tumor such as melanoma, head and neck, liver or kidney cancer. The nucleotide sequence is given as TGTGCCAGCAGCCCGGTGGTATCCGGGTACGCCATGAACACTGAAGCTTTCTTT. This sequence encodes CASSPVVSGYAMNTEAFF.